The rows below give T cell receptor beta chains drawn from one sample of a study of monozygotic twins with cystic fibrosis. Sequencing was performed with immunoSEQ multiplex PCR; in TCRdb, only in-frame clones are kept and a portion is missing. The profile shows around 33,000 clones, about 80% of them singletons. Sequencing was performed on blood. The receptors here all came from a girl aged 2 to 9 with cystic fibrosis. CDR3s include the opening cysteine and the closing phenylalanine or tryptophan. The order of the fields is J gene, D gene, V gene, clone size, CDR3 protein, CDR3 DNA. A D gene is named only where the DNA matches it firmly. Size is stated for part of the rows, as once, few or many counts, or as a class when the clone is expanded.

TRBJ2-5 NA TRBV7-3 NA CASSFGTKETQYF TGTGCCAGCAGCTTCGGGACAAAAGAGACCCAGTACTTC
TRBJ2-2 NA TRBV18 NA CASSPFSQASTGELFF TGTGCCAGCTCACCGTTCTCCCAGGCGAGCACCGGGGAGCTGTTTTTT
TRBJ2-7 NA TRBV4-3 NA CASSQEEGSYEQYF TGCGCCAGCAGCCAAGAGGAGGGTAGCTACGAGCAGTACTTC
TRBJ2-5 TRBD1 TRBV6-6 few CASSRGQGQETQYF TGTGCCAGCAGCCGCGGACAGGGCCAAGAGACCCAGTACTTC
TRBJ2-3 NA TRBV11-2 few CASSLAGDTQYF TGTGCCAGCAGCTTAGCGGGAGATACGCAGTATTTT
TRBJ2-5 TRBD2 TRBV13 NA CASRPTSGGKETQYF TGTGCCAGCAGACCTACTAGCGGGGGAAAAGAGACCCAGTACTTC
TRBJ2-7 TRBD2 TRBV14 once CASSLTPSGADEQYF TGTGCCAGCAGCCTAACTCCTAGCGGGGCAGACGAGCAGTACTTC
TRBJ2-2 TRBD2 TRBV2 NA CASSGAGLAGAEAGELFF TGTGCCAGCAGTGGAGCGGGACTAGCGGGGGCCGAGGCCGGGGAGCTGTTTTTT
TRBJ2-3 NA TRBV6-6 NA CASIAVGTQYF TGTGCCAGCATAGCCGTGGGTACGCAGTATTTT
TRBJ1-4 TRBD1 TRBV5-1 NA CASSPGQGKGEKLFF TGCGCCAGCAGCCCTGGACAGGGGAAGGGTGAAAAACTGTTTTTT
TRBJ2-5 TRBD1 TRBV6-1 NA CASSEGGTGGETQYF TGTGCCAGCAGTGAAGGAGGGACAGGGGGAGAGACCCAGTACTTC
TRBJ2-3 TRBD2 TRBV5-1 NA CASSFLAGVIDTQYF TGCGCCAGCAGCTTCCTAGCGGGGGTGATAGATACGCAGTATTTT
TRBJ2-7 NA TRBV4-3 NA CASSQTHRSSSYEQYF TGCGCCAGCAGCCAGACCCACAGATCGAGCTCCTACGAGCAGTACTTC
TRBJ1-1 NA TRBV4-2 NA CASSPNGQADLSSNTEAFF TGTGCCAGCAGCCCGAACGGGCAGGCCGACCTGTCATCGAACACTGAAGCTTTCTTT
TRBJ1-5 NA TRBV6-1 NA CASSEYGGTGNQPQHF TGTGCCAGCAGTGAATATGGAGGTACGGGCAATCAGCCCCAGCATTTT
TRBJ1-2 NA TRBV5-1 once CASSLPGKGYTF TGCGCCAGCAGCTTGCCAGGGAAGGGCTACACCTTC
TRBJ2-1 TRBD2 TRBV9 once CASSHGLANEQFF TGTGCCAGCAGCCACGGACTAGCCAATGAGCAGTTCTTC
TRBJ2-6 NA TRBV30 NA CAWIYSGANVLTF TGTGCCTGGATCTACTCTGGGGCCAACGTCCTGACTTTC
TRBJ2-7 TRBD2 TRBV27 NA CASSLSGTGGPYEQYF TGTGCCAGCAGTTTATCGGGGACGGGGGGACCCTACGAGCAGTACTTC
TRBJ2-7 NA TRBV5-1 NA CASSLGPREQYF TGCGCCAGCAGCTTGGGGCCCCGGGAGCAGTACTTC
TRBJ2-4 TRBD2 TRBV2 NA CASSEKLAGGLIQYF TGTGCCAGCAGTGAAAAGCTAGCGGGGGGCCTTATTCAGTACTTC
TRBJ2-5 NA TRBV9 NA CASSVAGGAETQYF TGTGCCAGCAGCGTAGCTGGGGGGGCGGAGACCCAGTACTTC
TRBJ1-2 NA TRBV6-1 few CASSEAFRGGYGYTF TGTGCCAGCAGTGAAGCTTTCAGGGGTGGCTATGGCTACACCTTC
TRBJ1-6 TRBD1 TRBV13 NA CASSPSRGQSPLHF TGTGCCAGCAGCCCGTCCAGGGGGCAATCACCCCTCCACTTT
TRBJ1-1 NA TRBV5-1 NA CASSRDRGELNTEAFF TGCGCCAGCAGCCGTGATAGGGGGGAATTGAACACTGAAGCTTTCTTT
TRBJ2-3 NA TRBV4-1 NA CASSQDFSGSAGTDTQYF TGCGCCAGCAGCCAAGACTTTTCGGGGTCGGCGGGCACAGATACGCAGTATTTT
TRBJ1-1 NA TRBV7-9 once CASSTTGSTEAFF TGTGCCAGCAGCACTACAGGGAGCACTGAAGCTTTCTTT
TRBJ2-7 NA TRBV7-9 NA CASSPSITGEQYF TGTGCCAGCAGCCCTTCGATCACAGGCGAGCAGTACTTC
TRBJ2-2 NA TRBV4-1 NA CASSRGGPGELFF TGCGCCAGCAGCCGAGGGGGACCCGGGGAGCTGTTTTTT
TRBJ1-1 NA TRBV7-8 NA CASSLGDSMFWGTEAFF TGTGCCAGCAGCTTGGGGGACTCAATGTTCTGGGGCACTGAAGCTTTCTTT
TRBJ1-1 NA TRBV7-9 NA CASSSGTEAFF TGTGCCAGCAGCTCCGGGACTGAAGCTTTCTTT
TRBJ2-2 NA TRBV30 NA CAWSVRRSAVGELFF TGTGCCTGGAGTGTACGTAGGAGTGCCGTAGGGGAGCTGTTTTTT
TRBJ1-2 NA TRBV4-2 NA CASSLRRDAGYTF TGTGCCAGCAGCCTACGCAGGGATGCGGGCTACACCTTC
TRBJ1-1 TRBD1 TRBV19 NA CASSHRDRVGDNTEAFF TGTGCCAGTTCCCACCGGGACAGGGTCGGGGATAACACTGAAGCTTTCTTT
TRBJ2-2 TRBD2 TRBV7-3 NA CASSPGALAGTGELFF TGTGCCAGCAGCCCCGGGGCGCTAGCGGGCACCGGGGAGCTGTTTTTT
TRBJ1-3 NA TRBV9 once CASSVESQPSGNTIYF TGTGCCAGCAGCGTAGAGAGTCAGCCGTCTGGAAACACCATATATTTT
TRBJ2-6 NA TRBV10-3 NA CAISAGEGFGANVLTF TGTGCCATCAGTGCGGGCGAGGGTTTCGGGGCCAACGTCCTGACTTTC
TRBJ1-4 NA TRBV25-1 NA CASSFGAAEKLFF TGTGCCAGCAGTTTCGGGGCAGCTGAAAAACTGTTTTTT
TRBJ2-4 NA TRBV15 NA CATSRDIKNIQYF TGTGCCACCAGCAGGGACATCAAAAACATTCAGTACTTC